These 31 T cell receptor beta chains originate from one sample sequenced in a study of blood T cell repertoires in COVID-19. Some clones are missing from TCRdb's copy, which holds only in-frame ones; the method was immunoSEQ multiplex PCR. Among approximately 100,000 clones listed, approximately 90% were seen once. The specimen sequenced was peripheral blood. These receptors were collected from a man between 50 and 59 years old with acute or convalescent COVID-19.

This clone was counted once. One junction end disagrees with the germline gene, perhaps due to a read error. The chain carries TRBV2 and TRBJ1-3; D not certain. The length of the CDR3 is 11 residues. The germline V gene encodes CDR1 SNHLY and CDR2 FYNNEI. The CDR3 loop is CASSEVPPGNF. The CDR3 bases are TGTGCCAGCAGTGAAGTCCCCCCCGGGAACTTT.

The rearrangement links TRBV29-1 to TRBJ2-1, with 10 bases identical to TRBD1. Trimming took 6 bases from V and 7 from J; bases not matched to a gene: 9. This CDR3 comprises 14 residues. CDR1 and CDR2 from the germline V gene are SQVTM and ANQGSEA. CDR3 sequence (DNA): TGCAGCGTGCGGGACAGGGGTACGAGGAATGAGCAGTTCTTC. The encoded protein is CSVRDRGTRNEQFF.

The gene calls are TRBV19 and TRBJ2-5; 10 positions match TRBD2. CDR1 is LNHDA, CDR2 SQIVND, per germline (reference sequence). The CDR3 totals 14 residues. Trimming took 7 bases from V and 5 from J; bases not matched to a gene: 7. The CDR3 DNA follows: TGTGCCAGTAAACAGCGGGGGGGTACGGAGACCCAGTACTTC. Translation gives CASKQRGGTETQYF.

The CDR3 bases are TGTGCCAGCAGCACCGGACAGGACATGTACTTC. The encoded protein is CASSTGQDMYF. J is TRBJ2-7 and V is TRBV5-6, with 7 bases lining up with TRBD1. This CDR3 has 11 residues. V was clipped by 4 bases and J by 12 bases; unmatched bases: 7. Germline V gene data show CDR1 as SGHDT and CDR2 as YYEEEE.

The chain combines TRBV5-1 with TRBJ2-7; 10 positions agree with TRBD1. Germline-derived CDR1 and CDR2 are SGHRS and YFSETQ. This CDR3 has 16 amino acids. The junction had 9 bases not matched to a gene; V was cut back by 3 bases and J by 3 bases. CDR3 nucleotides: TGCGCCAGCAGCTCCAGACCTGGGACAGGGGACTACGAGCAGTACTTC. It yields the protein CASSSRPGTGDYEQYF.

The chain links TRBV6-2 or TRBV6-3 to TRBJ2-2; TRBD2 matches at 11 bases. V lost 0 bases and J lost 13; bases outside the gene matches: 4. The CDR3 consists of 14 residues. Germline V gives CDR1 MNHEY, CDR2 SVGEGT. This chain's CDR3 is CASSYSVAGGLLFF. As DNA, the CDR3 is TGTGCCAGCAGTTACTCGGTAGCGGGGGGGCTGCTGTTTTTT.

The chain uses TRBV19 and TRBJ2-7, with D perhaps TRBD2 (6 bases). The V gene's germline CDR1 is LNHDA and CDR2 SQIVND (reference sequence). Trimming stripped 5 bases from V and 3 bases from J, with 17 bases between. The CDR3 extends over 15 amino acids. The CDR3 DNA follows: TGTGCCAGTAGTTGGAGGGCTGGTGATTACTACGAGCAGTACTTC. Its protein is CASSWRAGDYYEQYF.

The chain has TRBV4-2 and TRBJ1-1, with 10 bases that match TRBD1. This CDR3 spans 15 amino acids. With 1 base clipped from V and 3 bases from J, the junction kept 2 bases outside the gene matches. Germline V gene data show CDR1 as LGHNA and CDR2 as YNFKEQ. CDR3 bases: TGTGCCAGCAGCCAAGTAGGGACAGGGGACACTGAAGCTTTCTTT. This translates into CASSQVGTGDTEAFF.

This chain links TRBV3-1 (or the pseudogene TRBV3-2) with TRBJ2-6, with D hard to call. CDR3 length: 12 amino acids. Germline CDR1 and CDR2: LGHDT and YNNKEL (reference sequence). Trimming pared 6 bases from V and 5 bases from J, leaving 5 bases between. The CDR3 is CASSRRANVLTF. The CDR3 region has the DNA TGTGCCAGCAGTCGTCGGGCCAACGTCCTGACTTTC.

Points on this clone: A junction boundary mismatches the germline segment, possibly from a read error. V and J are TRBV7-9 and TRBJ1-3; TRBD1 is a possible D gene (6 bases). The CDR3 contains 13 residues. Germline CDR1 is SEHNR and CDR2 is FQNEAQ (reference sequence). The CDR3 coding sequence is TGTGCCAGCAGCTTTCTACAGGGAACCACCATATATTTT. Translated, it gives CASSFLQGTTIYF.

This chain uses TRBV7-8 with TRBJ2-7; 7 bases match TRBD2. Germline values: CDR1 SGHVS, CDR2 FQNEAQ. CDR3 size: 14 residues. V was pared by 2 bases and J by 6 bases, with 7 bases of the junction left unmatched. In nucleotides, the CDR3 is TGTGCCAGCAGCTTAATGAAGGGAGGGCGCGAGCAGTACTTC. It yields the protein CASSLMKGGREQYF.

A note on this clone: Other DNA sequences in the same sample also yield this CDR3. This sequence joins TRBV29-1 and TRBJ1-1, with 7 bases matching TRBD1. This CDR3 region has 12 residues. Unmatched junction bases numbered 7, after V lost 7 bases and J lost 5 bases. Germline assignment: CDR1 SQVTM and CDR2 ANQGSEA. CDR3 amino acids: CSGRQGSTEAFF. The CDR3 region has the DNA TGCAGCGGCCGACAGGGATCAACTGAAGCTTTCTTT. The full variable domain, in which reference TRBV29-1 and TRBJ1-1 provide the parts outside the CDR3, is SAVISQKPSRDICQRGTSLTIQCQVDSQVTMMFWYRQQPGQSLTLIATANQGSEATYESGFVIDKFPISRPNLTFSTLTVSNMSPEDSSIYLCSGRQGSTEAFFGQGTRLTVV.

The rearrangement links TRBV7-2 to TRBJ1-6; 7 nucleotides agree with TRBD1. With V trimmed by 2 bases and J by 7 bases, 5 bases remained unmatched. Germline CDR1 and CDR2: SGHTA and FQGNSA. CDR3 length: 15 amino acids. This CDR3 reads CASSLLGQLNSPLHF. The CDR3 DNA reads as TGTGCCAGCAGCTTACTGGGACAGCTAAATTCACCCCTCCACTTT.

V usage is TRBV5-1 and J usage is TRBJ2-1; 7 bases fit TRBD1. With 0 bases clipped from V and 12 bases from J, the junction kept 6 bases outside the gene matches. This CDR3 has 13 amino acids. CDR1 is SGHRS and CDR2 is YFSETQ in the germline V gene. CDR3 in amino acids: CASSLVSGGLQFF. CDR3 DNA: TGCGCCAGCAGCTTGGTTTCAGGGGGTTTGCAGTTCTTC.

The chain employs TRBV5-1 and TRBJ1-5; D unclear. Per germline, CDR1 SGHRS and CDR2 YFSETQ. The CDR3 loop spans 16 amino acids. Trimming removed 1 base at V and 0 bases at J, with 11 bases between. The CDR3 region has the DNA TGCGCCAGCAGCTTGAGCGGCCCTTCTAGCAATCAGCCCCAGCATTTT. Translated, it gives CASSLSGPSSNQPQHF. The variable domain in full, completed from reference TRBV5-1 and TRBJ1-5, reads KAGVTQTPRYLIKTRGQQVTLSCSPISGHRSVSWYQQTPGQGLQFLFEYFSETQRNKGNFPGRFSGRQFSNSRSEMNVSTLELGDSALYLCASSLSGPSSNQPQHFGDGTRLSIL.

CDR3 region: CASSSTQSIVAQYF. CDR3 DNA: TGTGCCAGCAGCTCGACTCAATCTATAGTGGCCCAGTACTTC. This rearrangement joins TRBV11-2 to TRBJ2-5; D gene uncertain. Between the trimmed V and J ends, which lost 4 bases and 9 bases, there was a span of 18 bases. In germline, CDR1 is SGHAT, CDR2 FQNNGV. CDR3 length equals 14 residues. Looking up the rest from reference TRBV11-2 and TRBJ2-5 gives the full variable domain: EAGVAQSPRYKIIEKRQSVAFWCNPISGHATLYWYQQILGQGPKLLIQFQNNGVVDDSQLPKDRFSAERLKGVDSTLKIQPAKLEDSAVYLCASSSTQSIVAQYFGPGTRLLVL.

V gene TRBV7-9 combines with J gene TRBJ1-6; D remains unclear. The CDR3 loop spans 15 amino acids. The V end lost 1 base, the J end lost 0 bases, and 4 bases lay between the germline ends. Per germline, CDR1 SEHNR and CDR2 FQNEAQ (reference sequence). The CDR3 nucleotides are TGTGCCAGCAGCTTAGGGAGCTCCTATAATTCACCCCTCCACTTT. Amino acids: CASSLGSSYNSPLHF.

J is TRBJ1-1 and V is TRBV23-1, with 10 bases identical to TRBD1. TRBV23-1 is annotated as an ORF whose role is uncertain. The V gene end was trimmed by 1 base and the J gene end by 5 bases; junction bases not matched to a gene: 7. This CDR3 has 16 residues. Here the CDR3 reads CASSQYGQGGGTEAFF. The CDR3 DNA is TGCGCCAGCAGTCAATACGGACAGGGGGGAGGAACTGAAGCTTTCTTT.

This clone occurred once. The chain carries TRBV18 and TRBJ1-1; D gene unclear. The germline CDR1 and CDR2 sequences are KGHSH and LQKENI. The ends were cut back, 2 bases at V and 0 bases at J, with 10 bases in the middle. CDR3 length: 15 amino acids. CDR3 in amino acids: CASSPVTEVNTEAFF. The CDR3 nucleotides are TGTGCCAGCTCACCAGTCACAGAAGTGAACACTGAAGCTTTCTTT.

CDR3 DNA: TGTGCCAGCAGCCTAGGGACTAGCGGGGGCGGGAGCACAGATACGCAGTATTTT. This gives the protein CASSLGTSGGGSTDTQYF. The chain links TRBV5-8 to TRBJ2-3, with 14 positions matching TRBD2. Unmatched junction bases numbered 7, after V lost 4 bases and J lost 0 bases. CDR1 and CDR2 (germline): SGHTS, YDEGEE. This CDR3 is built from 18 residues.

The genes are TRBV11-2 and TRBJ2-7; 8 nucleotides line up with TRBD1. CDR3 length: 13 amino acids. J lost 2 bases, V lost 5 bases, and 2 bases had no gene match. CDR1 is SGHAT and CDR2 is FQNNGV in the germline V gene. CDR3 DNA: TGTGCCAGCAGCAGGACAGGGACCTACGAGCAGTACTTC. Its protein is CASSRTGTYEQYF.

The V gene is TRBV28, the J gene TRBJ1-2, with D hard to call. This CDR3 spans 13 amino acids. Germline lookup yields CDR1 MDHEN and CDR2 SYDVKM. The ends were cut back, 0 bases at V and 4 bases at J, with 6 bases in the middle. CDR3 nucleotides: TGTGCCAGCAGTTTATGGTCCAGCTATGGCTACACCTTC. It encodes CASSLWSSYGYTF.

The rearrangement links TRBV12-1 to TRBJ1-5; the table's D call of TRBD1 was not tested on the DNA. TRBV12-1 corresponds to a pseudogene. This CDR3 contains 15 residues. This chain's CDR3 is CASSHRDRDHQPQHF. The CDR3, as DNA: TGTGCCAGCAGCCACCGGGACAGGGACCATCAGCCCCAGCATTTT.

This clone was picked up one time. CDR3 in DNA: TGTGCCAGCAGCCATAGACAGGGATCGTACACTGAAGCTTTCTTT. Translated, it gives CASSHRQGSYTEAFF. The chain joins TRBV16 to TRBJ1-1; 7 bases agree with TRBD1. Germline-derived CDR1 and CDR2 are KGHSY and FQNENV. The CDR3 loop spans 15 amino acids. The V and J ends lost 3 bases and 3 bases, in that order; junction bases with no gene match: 7.

V is TRBV27 and J is TRBJ2-7, with TRBD2 as a possible D gene (7 bases). Germline assignment: CDR1 MNHEY and CDR2 SMNVEV (reference sequence). V was clipped by 6 bases and J by 2 bases, with 11 bases between them. The CDR3 totals 13 residues. The DNA for the CDR3 is TGTGCCAGCAGACGCGGGGGCCCCTACGAGCAGTACTTC. Translating it yields CASRRGGPYEQYF.

The J gene is TRBJ1-3, the V gene TRBV4-1; D unresolved. The CDR3 runs 16 residues. Trimming stripped 2 bases from V and 0 bases from J, with 11 bases between. CDR1 is MGHRA and CDR2 is YSYEKL in the germline V gene. This chain's CDR3 is CASSQLGRNSGNTIYF. DNA of the CDR3: TGCGCCAGCAGCCAACTTGGCAGGAACTCTGGAAACACCATATATTTT.

The J gene is TRBJ2-1, the V gene TRBV9, with 14 bases matching TRBD2. This CDR3 is built from 19 residues. V trimming: 4 bases; J trimming: 1 base; junction bases outside the gene matches: 10. Germline loops: CDR1 SGDLS, CDR2 YYNGEE. CDR3 sequence: CASSLRLAGGLGSYNEQFF. CDR3 nucleotides: TGTGCCAGCAGCCTTCGACTAGCGGGGGGGCTGGGGTCCTACAATGAGCAGTTCTTC.

The chain has TRBV25-1 and TRBJ1-3; D might be TRBD1 (5 bases). The germline V gene has CDR1 MGHDK and CDR2 SYGVNS. The CDR3 is made up of 14 amino acids. Deletions cut 0 bases from V and 4 bases from J, with 7 bases between. CDR3 sequence: CASSEYRQGNTIYF. For the CDR3, the DNA is TGTGCCAGCAGTGAATATAGACAGGGAAACACCATATATTTT.

This chain uses TRBV6-2 or TRBV6-3 with TRBJ2-7, with TRBD2 matching over 8 bases. CDR1 and CDR2 (germline): MNHEY, SVGEGT. The CDR3 sequence is 17 residues long. Germline trimming cut 5 bases from V and 2 bases from J; bases unmatched to any gene: 14. This CDR3 is CASSPVISGAAAYEQYF. The CDR3 DNA is TGTGCCAGCAGTCCGGTGATTAGCGGGGCCGCGGCCTACGAGCAGTACTTC.

This clone was observed a few times. CDR3 loop: CASSRPPGLYGYTF. The DNA of the CDR3 is TGTGCCAGTAGTCGTCCCCCAGGACTCTATGGCTACACCTTC. The V call is TRBV19, the J call TRBJ1-2; D is unclear. This CDR3 is built from 14 residues. Looked up from germline, CDR1 is LNHDA and CDR2 is SQIVND (reference sequence). V gave up 5 bases and J gave up 4 bases, with 14 bases separating them. Supplemented by reference TRBV19 and TRBJ1-2, the full variable domain reads DGGITQSPKYLFRKEGQNVTLSCEQNLNHDAMYWYRQDPGQGLRLIYYSQIVNDFQKGDIAEGYSVSREKKESFPLTVTSAQKNPTAFYLCASSRPPGLYGYTFGSGTRLTVV.

The chain links TRBV15 to TRBJ1-5; 10 bases agree with TRBD1. The V gene's germline CDR1 is LNHNV and CDR2 YYDKDF (reference sequence). The J segment lost 5 bases and the V segment lost 5 bases, leaving 3 bases of the junction unmatched. This CDR3 contains 14 residues. In DNA form, the CDR3 reads TGTGCCACCAGCGGGACAGGGGTGGATCAGCCCCAGCATTTT. Its translation is CATSGTGVDQPQHF.